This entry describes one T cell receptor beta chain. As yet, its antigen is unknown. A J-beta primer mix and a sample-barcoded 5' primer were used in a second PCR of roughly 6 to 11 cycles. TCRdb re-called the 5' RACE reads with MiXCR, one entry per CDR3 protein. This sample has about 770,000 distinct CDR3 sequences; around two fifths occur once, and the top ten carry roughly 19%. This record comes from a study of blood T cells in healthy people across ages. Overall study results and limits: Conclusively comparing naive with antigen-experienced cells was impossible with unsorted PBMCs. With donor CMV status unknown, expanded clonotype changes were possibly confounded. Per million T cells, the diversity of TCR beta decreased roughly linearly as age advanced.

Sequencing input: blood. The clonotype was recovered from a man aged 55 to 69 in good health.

The CDR3 loop reads CASSQVPTSGGPDGQFF. Here the CDR3 DNA reads TGCGCCAGCAGCCAGGTCCCAACTAGCGGGGGCCCCGACGGGCAGTTCTTC. V is TRBV4-1 and J is TRBJ2-1; 11 bases align to TRBD2. The CDR3 spans 17 residues. Germline V CDR1 and CDR2: MGHRA, YSYEKL. V lost 3 bases to trimming and J lost 12 bases; unmatched junction nucleotides: 16.